The next 25 T cell receptor beta chains were all read from a single sample in a study of shared clonotypes between healthy human individuals. TCRdb's table, derived via immunoSEQ multiplex PCR, lists solely in-frame clones and lacks some. The sample carries over 950,000 clones, 60% to 80% recorded once. Material: memory CD4+ T cells from PBMCs. Subset in this sample: CD45RA-negative fraction. The receptors come from a young man in good health. Some clones in this sample may be carry-over from other donors' samples.

J is TRBJ1-2 and V is TRBV7-2; D may be TRBD1 (6 bases). CDR1 and CDR2 (germline): SGHTA, FQGNSA. The V end lost 7 bases, the J end lost 4 bases, and 16 bases lay between the germline ends. The CDR3 spans 14 residues. This chain's CDR3 is CASTRNRVGYGYTF. CDR3 sequence (DNA): TGTGCCAGCACCCGTAACAGGGTAGGCTATGGCTACACCTTC.

This clone was seen only once. Other DNA sequences in this specimen translate into the identical CDR3. The chain has TRBV5-1 and TRBJ2-5; D gene uncertain. V was cut by 0 bases and J by 3 bases, with 6 bases left in between. The CDR3 is 13 residues long. The germline V gene has CDR1 SGHRS and CDR2 YFSETQ. The CDR3 loop reads CASSLGGEETQYF. CDR3 DNA sequence: TGCGCCAGCAGCTTGGGCGGTGAAGAGACCCAGTACTTC.

This clone was counted between two and nine times. This chain uses TRBV25-1 with TRBJ2-1, with D perhaps TRBD1 or TRBD2 (5 bases each). CDR1 MGHDK and CDR2 SYGVNS come from the germline V gene. V was clipped by 4 bases and J by 2 bases, with 18 bases between them. This CDR3 spans 17 amino acids. This CDR3 reads CASSAGTNLRAYNEQFF. The CDR3 DNA sequence: TGTGCCAGCAGTGCCGGGACCAACTTAAGAGCCTACAATGAGCAGTTCTTC.

This clone was counted between two and nine times. The rearrangement uses TRBV7-2 and TRBJ2-7; tentatively, D is TRBD2 (5 bases). The CDR3 length is 14 residues. The germline V gene encodes CDR1 SGHTA and CDR2 FQGNSA. V lost 4 bases and J lost 3, with 13 bases in between. CDR3 sequence reads: CASSWAERDYEQYF. The CDR3 nucleotides are TGTGCCAGCAGCTGGGCGGAACGGGACTACGAGCAGTACTTC.

This chain uses TRBV2 with TRBJ1-2, with TRBD1 matching 8 bases. Germline CDR1 reads SNHLY; CDR2 reads FYNNEI. This CDR3 has 14 residues. V was pared by 6 bases and J by 7 bases, with 10 bases of the junction left unmatched. The CDR3 nucleotides are TGTGCCAGCAGCCGGACAGGGCGGGGAGCTGGCTACACCTTC. Translating it yields CASSRTGRGAGYTF.

A remark on this clone: In the same sample, other DNA sequences code for this CDR3. The chain joins TRBV7-9 to TRBJ2-3; D is uncertain. V lost 5 bases and J lost 2, with 5 bases in between. This CDR3 has 12 residues. From germline, CDR1 is SEHNR and CDR2 FQNEAQ (reference sequence). The DNA of the CDR3 is TGTGCCAGCAGCCCAAACACAGATACGCAGTATTTT. Translated: CASSPNTDTQYF.

Concerning this clone itself: The sample carries other DNA sequences with the same CDR3. The chain uses TRBV10-3 and TRBJ2-3; D uncertain. The CDR3 is 14 residues long. Germline assignment: CDR1 ENHRY and CDR2 SYGVKD. The germline V and J ends were trimmed by 3 bases and 2 bases, with 9 bases remaining between them. The CDR3 loop reads CAISDSRDTDTQYF. The CDR3 region has the DNA TGTGCCATCAGTGATAGTAGAGACACAGATACGCAGTATTTT.

The chain is built from TRBV4-1 and TRBJ1-5; 10 nucleotides align to TRBD1. V shed 4 bases, J shed 5 bases, and the junction held 8 bases outside the gene matches. The CDR3 extends over 16 amino acids. Germline V CDR1 and CDR2: MGHRA, YSYEKL. The CDR3 sequence: CASSRGQGGFDQPQHF. Here the CDR3 DNA reads TGCGCCAGCAGCCGAGGACAGGGGGGATTCGATCAGCCCCAGCATTTT.

In the case of this clone: Other DNA sequences in this sample translate to the same CDR3. The chain combines TRBV28 with TRBJ2-5; unclear D gene. The CDR3 runs 12 residues. Trimming removed 2 bases from V and 5 bases from J, with 6 bases in between. CDR1 MDHEN and CDR2 SYDVKM come from the germline V gene. This CDR3 reads CASSLPGETQYF. For the CDR3, the DNA is TGTGCCAGCAGTTTACCCGGGGAGACCCAGTACTTC.

The chain uses TRBV28 and TRBJ2-1; 12 bases align to TRBD2. The CDR3 totals 15 residues. Losses at the gene ends were 4 bases for V and 8 bases for J; bases not matched to a gene: 6. From germline, CDR1 is MDHEN and CDR2 SYDVKM. CDR3 region: CASSSLAGGADEQFF. The CDR3 DNA is TGTGCCAGCAGTTCGCTAGCGGGAGGGGCGGATGAGCAGTTCTTC.

The chain is built from TRBV29-1 and TRBJ2-3; tentative D call: TRBD2 (6 bases). In germline, CDR1 is SQVTM, CDR2 ANQGSEA. Trimming stripped 2 bases from V and 4 bases from J, with 10 bases between. The CDR3 has 13 amino acids. The chain's CDR3 is CSVETSGADTQYF. The DNA of the CDR3 is TGCAGCGTTGAAACTTCGGGGGCAGATACGCAGTATTTT.

This chain links TRBV15 with TRBJ1-3, with a weak D call TRBD1 (5 bases). CDR1 is LNHNV and CDR2 is YYDKDF in the germline V gene (reference sequence). This CDR3 is built from 16 residues. The germline V and J ends were trimmed by 3 bases and 2 bases, with 14 bases remaining between them. For the CDR3, the DNA is TGTGCCACCAGCAGGTTGACAGTCCAGGCTGGAAACACCATATATTTT. This translates into CATSRLTVQAGNTIYF.

The genes are TRBV5-1 and TRBJ1-3; D not certain. Germline lookup yields CDR1 SGHRS and CDR2 YFSETQ. The V gene lost 1 base and the J gene lost 0 bases, with 11 bases spanning the gap. The CDR3 contains 16 residues. The CDR3 loop is CASSLIAVDSGNTIYF. CDR3 sequence (DNA): TGCGCCAGCAGCTTGATCGCAGTCGACTCTGGAAACACCATATATTTT.

This clone was detected only a few times. The V call is TRBV4-2, the J call TRBJ2-7; 7 nucleotides agree with TRBD1. The CDR3 consists of 16 residues. V shed 4 bases and J 1 base; nucleotides not matched to a gene: 10. The V gene's germline CDR1 is LGHNA and CDR2 YNFKEQ. CDR3 in amino acids: CASSRGDRAVSYEQYF. The CDR3, as DNA: TGTGCCAGCAGCCGGGGCGACAGGGCGGTATCCTACGAGCAGTACTTC.

The chain has TRBV7-2 and TRBJ2-3; 10 bases line up with TRBD1. The V gene end was trimmed by 5 bases and the J gene end by 1 base; junction bases not matched to a gene: 6. There are 16 residues in the CDR3. Germline CDR1 SGHTA, CDR2 FQGNSA. Here the CDR3 DNA reads TGTGCCAGCAGCCAACCGACAGGGGGCGGCACAGATACGCAGTATTTT. Translating it yields CASSQPTGGGTDTQYF.

Points on this clone: A far larger clone is a single base away, which makes a read error likely. V is TRBV2 and J is TRBJ1-2; possibly TRBD1 for D (5 bases). Looked up from germline, CDR1 is SNHLY and CDR2 is FYNNEI. V was shortened by 6 bases and J by 1 base, with 15 bases between the two germline ends. The CDR3 is 15 residues long. For the CDR3, the DNA is TGTGCCAGCAGAAACAGGAGGCTCCTTAACTATGGCTACACCTTC. Translating gives CASRNRRLLNYGYTF.

The V and J genes are TRBV30 and TRBJ1-6; D unresolved. The CDR3 totals 13 residues. Germline CDR1 is GTSNPN and CDR2 is SVGIG (reference sequence). V gave up 1 base and J gave up 4 bases, with 5 bases separating them. This chain's CDR3 is CAWSGEYNSPLHF. The CDR3 region has the DNA TGTGCCTGGAGTGGAGAGTATAATTCACCCCTCCACTTT.

V usage is TRBV5-4 and J usage is TRBJ2-7, with 9 bases aligning to TRBD2. The CDR3 extends over 16 amino acids. Germline V lookup: CDR1 SGHNT, CDR2 YYREEE (reference sequence). V shed 6 bases, J shed 5 bases, and the junction held 15 bases outside the gene matches. The CDR3 sequence is CASTLFRGREGDEQYF. CDR3 DNA: TGTGCCAGCACCCTTTTTCGCGGGAGGGAAGGCGACGAGCAGTACTTC.

The chain carries TRBV19 and TRBJ2-7, with 9 bases lining up with TRBD1. CDR3 length: 13 amino acids. V was pared by 7 bases and J by 5 bases, with 6 bases of the junction left unmatched. Germline-derived CDR1 and CDR2 are LNHDA and SQIVND (reference sequence). The CDR3 sequence is CASTKQGAHEQYF. CDR3 coding DNA: TGTGCCAGTACCAAACAGGGGGCCCACGAGCAGTACTTC.

In its sample, this clone was seen a few times. One base away lies a much larger clone, so this may be a sequencing read error. The sample has other DNA sequences that encode this CDR3 too. V usage is TRBV7-2 and J usage is TRBJ2-3, with 11 bases identical to TRBD1. The length of the CDR3 is 14 residues. The V gene end was trimmed by 4 bases and the J gene end by 4 bases; junction bases not matched to a gene: 1. Looked up from germline, CDR1 is SGHTA and CDR2 is FQGNSA. The CDR3: CASSWDRGSDTQYF. CDR3 DNA sequence: TGTGCCAGCAGCTGGGACAGGGGGTCAGATACGCAGTATTTT.

This clone appeared a few times. The chain recombines TRBV2 with TRBJ2-5, with 7 bases fitting TRBD2. The CDR3 has 14 residues. Germline loops: CDR1 SNHLY, CDR2 FYNNEI. The V segment lost 7 bases and the J segment 2 bases; nucleotides outside the gene matches: 7. CDR3 DNA sequence: TGTGCCAGCATCCCTTCTAGCGGACAAGAGACCCAGTACTTC. This sequence encodes CASIPSSGQETQYF.

This clone was found a few times. V is TRBV18 and J is TRBJ1-1, with D unresolved. This CDR3 comprises 15 residues. Germline CDR1 reads KGHSH; CDR2 reads LQKENI. The V gene lost 5 bases and the J gene lost 5 bases, with 18 bases spanning the gap. The CDR3 DNA reads TGTGCCAGCTCAGCAAAGGAAAGGTTAGGGACTGAAGCTTTCTTT. It translates to CASSAKERLGTEAFF.

The gene calls are TRBV28 and TRBJ1-2, with D possibly matching TRBD1 (6 bases). The V end lost 7 bases, the J end lost 4 bases, and 22 bases lay between the germline ends. The CDR3 runs to 16 residues. In germline, CDR1 is MDHEN, CDR2 SYDVKM. This CDR3 is CASTPMAAGVVYGYTF. The CDR3 DNA sequence: TGTGCCAGCACCCCGATGGCGGCAGGGGTTGTCTATGGCTACACCTTC.

Concerning this clone: The sample carries other DNA sequences with the same CDR3. This sequence joins TRBV28 and TRBJ1-2; TRBD1 might be the D (5 bases). The CDR3 has 13 residues. Germline V gene data show CDR1 as MDHEN and CDR2 as SYDVKM. The V gene lost 5 bases and the J gene lost 4 bases, with 11 bases spanning the gap. The CDR3 region has the DNA TGTGCCAGCAGTGCGGGGACGGGCTATGGCTACACCTTC. This gives the protein CASSAGTGYGYTF.

This clone was counted between two and nine times. V gene TRBV11-2 combines with J gene TRBJ2-5; TRBD2 aligns across 7 bases. Per the germline V gene, CDR1 is SGHAT and CDR2 is FQNNGV. This CDR3 contains 14 residues. J lost 2 bases, V lost 5 bases, and 5 bases had no gene match. Written as DNA, the CDR3 is TGTGCCAGCAGCCCCGTAGCGGGTCAAGAGACCCAGTACTTC. It specifies CASSPVAGQETQYF.